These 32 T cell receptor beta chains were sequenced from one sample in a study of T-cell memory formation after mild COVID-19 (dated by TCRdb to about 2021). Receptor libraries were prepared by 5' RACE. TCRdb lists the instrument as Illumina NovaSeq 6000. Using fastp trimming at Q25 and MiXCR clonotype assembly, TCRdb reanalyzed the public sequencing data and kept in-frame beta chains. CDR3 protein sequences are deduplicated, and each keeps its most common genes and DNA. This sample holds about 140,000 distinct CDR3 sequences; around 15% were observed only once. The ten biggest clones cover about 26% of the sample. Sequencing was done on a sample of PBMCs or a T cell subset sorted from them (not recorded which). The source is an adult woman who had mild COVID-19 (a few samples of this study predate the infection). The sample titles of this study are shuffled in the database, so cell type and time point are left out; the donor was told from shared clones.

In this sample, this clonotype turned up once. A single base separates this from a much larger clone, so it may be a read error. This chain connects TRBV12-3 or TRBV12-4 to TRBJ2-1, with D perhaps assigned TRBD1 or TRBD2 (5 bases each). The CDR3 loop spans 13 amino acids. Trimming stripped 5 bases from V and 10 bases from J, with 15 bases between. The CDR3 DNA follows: TGTGCCAGCAGTCGGGACCAAATAAGGGAGCAGTTCTTC. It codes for CASSRDQIREQFF.

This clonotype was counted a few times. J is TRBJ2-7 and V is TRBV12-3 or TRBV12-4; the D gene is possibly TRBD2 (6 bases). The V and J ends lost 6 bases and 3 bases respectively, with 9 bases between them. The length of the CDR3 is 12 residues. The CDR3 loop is CASSGRGYEQYF. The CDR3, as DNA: TGTGCCAGCAGCGGGAGAGGCTACGAGCAGTACTTC.

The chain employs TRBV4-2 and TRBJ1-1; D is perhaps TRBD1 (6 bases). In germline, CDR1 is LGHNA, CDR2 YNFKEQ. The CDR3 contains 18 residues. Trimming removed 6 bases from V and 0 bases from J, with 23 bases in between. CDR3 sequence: CASRDRGGSGVMNTEAFF. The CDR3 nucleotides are TGTGCCAGCAGGGACAGAGGGGGGAGCGGAGTCATGAACACTGAAGCTTTCTTT.

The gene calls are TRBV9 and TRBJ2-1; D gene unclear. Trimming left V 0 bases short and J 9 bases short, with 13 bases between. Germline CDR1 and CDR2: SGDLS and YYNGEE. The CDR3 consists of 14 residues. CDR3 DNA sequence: TGTGCCAGCAGCGTAGAGGGCGGTAGCCCTGAGCAGTTCTTC. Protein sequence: CASSVEGGSPEQFF. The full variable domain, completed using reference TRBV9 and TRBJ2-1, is DSGVTQTPKHLITATGQRVTLRCSPRSGDLSVYWYQQSLDQGLQFLIQYYNGEERAKGNILERFSAQQFPDLHSELNLSSLELGDSALYFCASSVEGGSPEQFFGPGTRLTVL.

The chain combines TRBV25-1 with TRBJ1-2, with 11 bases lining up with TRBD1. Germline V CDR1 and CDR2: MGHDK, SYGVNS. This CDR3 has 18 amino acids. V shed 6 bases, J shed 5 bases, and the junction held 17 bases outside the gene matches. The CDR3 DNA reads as TGTGCCAGCAGGGGGGCGAGGACAGGGGGCCGGCGTGAGTATGGCTACACCTTC. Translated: CASRGARTGGRREYGYTF.

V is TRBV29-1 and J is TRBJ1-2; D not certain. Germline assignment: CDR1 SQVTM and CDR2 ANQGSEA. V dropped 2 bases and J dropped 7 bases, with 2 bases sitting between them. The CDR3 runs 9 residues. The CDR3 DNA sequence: TGCAGCGTTGAACCTGGCTACACCTTC. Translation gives CSVEPGYTF.

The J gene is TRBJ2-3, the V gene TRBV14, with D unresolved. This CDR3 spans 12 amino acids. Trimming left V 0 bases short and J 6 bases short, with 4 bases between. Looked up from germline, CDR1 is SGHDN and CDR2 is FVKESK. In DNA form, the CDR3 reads TGTGCCAGCAGCCAAGATTGGGATACGCAGTATTTT. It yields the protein CASSQDWDTQYF.

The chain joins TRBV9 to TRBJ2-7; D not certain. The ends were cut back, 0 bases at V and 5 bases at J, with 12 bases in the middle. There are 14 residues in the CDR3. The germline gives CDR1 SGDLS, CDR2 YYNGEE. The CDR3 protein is CASSVGLGLDEQYF. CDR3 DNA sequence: TGTGCCAGCAGCGTAGGTTTGGGTCTCGACGAGCAGTACTTC. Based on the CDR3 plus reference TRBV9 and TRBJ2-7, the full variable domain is DSGVTQTPKHLITATGQRVTLRCSPRSGDLSVYWYQQSLDQGLQFLIQYYNGEERAKGNILERFSAQQFPDLHSELNLSSLELGDSALYFCASSVGLGLDEQYFGPGTRLTVT.

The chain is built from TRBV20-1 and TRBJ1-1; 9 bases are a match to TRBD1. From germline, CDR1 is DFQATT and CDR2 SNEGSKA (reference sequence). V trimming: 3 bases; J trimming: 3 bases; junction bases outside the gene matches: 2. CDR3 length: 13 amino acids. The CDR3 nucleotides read TGCAGTGCTAGGGACAGGGGCCACACTGAAGCTTTCTTT. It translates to CSARDRGHTEAFF.

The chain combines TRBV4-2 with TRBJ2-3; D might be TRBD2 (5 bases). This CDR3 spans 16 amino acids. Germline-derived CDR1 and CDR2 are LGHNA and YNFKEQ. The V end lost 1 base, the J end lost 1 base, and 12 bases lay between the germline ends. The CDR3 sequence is CASSQARTDGTDTQYF. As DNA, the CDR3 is TGTGCCAGCAGCCAAGCCCGGACTGACGGCACAGATACGCAGTATTTT.

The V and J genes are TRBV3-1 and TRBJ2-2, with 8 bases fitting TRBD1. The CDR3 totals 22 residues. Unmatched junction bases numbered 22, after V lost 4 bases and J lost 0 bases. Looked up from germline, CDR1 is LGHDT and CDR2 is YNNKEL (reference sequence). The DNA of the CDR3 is TGTGCCAGCAGCCCCTCGGTGGCAGGGGGCGAAAGGAAGTTAGCGAACACCGGGGAGCTGTTTTTT. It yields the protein CASSPSVAGGERKLANTGELFF.

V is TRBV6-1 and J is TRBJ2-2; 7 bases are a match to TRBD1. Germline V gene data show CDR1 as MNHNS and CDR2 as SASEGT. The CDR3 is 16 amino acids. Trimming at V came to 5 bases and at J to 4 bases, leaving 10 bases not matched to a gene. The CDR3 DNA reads TGTGCCAGCAGTCATAGACAGGGAGAAAGCACCGGGGAGCTGTTTTTT. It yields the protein CASSHRQGESTGELFF.

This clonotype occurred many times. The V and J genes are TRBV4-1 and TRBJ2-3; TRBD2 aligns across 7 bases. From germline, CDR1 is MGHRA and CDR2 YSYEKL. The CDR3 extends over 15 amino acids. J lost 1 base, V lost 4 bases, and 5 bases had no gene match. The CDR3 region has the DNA TGCGCCAGCAGCCCCGAGCGGGGCCGCACAGATACGCAGTATTTT. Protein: CASSPERGRTDTQYF.

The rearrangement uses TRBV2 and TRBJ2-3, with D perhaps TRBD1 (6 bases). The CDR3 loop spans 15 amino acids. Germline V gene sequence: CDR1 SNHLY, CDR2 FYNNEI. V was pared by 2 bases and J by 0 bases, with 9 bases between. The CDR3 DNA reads TGTGCCAGCAGTGAATGGGGGCCTAGCACAGATACGCAGTATTTT. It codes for CASSEWGPSTDTQYF.

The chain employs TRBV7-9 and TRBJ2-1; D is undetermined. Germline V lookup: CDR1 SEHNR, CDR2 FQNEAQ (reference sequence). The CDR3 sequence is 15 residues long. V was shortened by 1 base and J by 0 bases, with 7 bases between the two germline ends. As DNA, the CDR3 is TGTGCCAGCAGCTTAGACCCAAGCTCCTACAATGAGCAGTTCTTC. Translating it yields CASSLDPSSYNEQFF. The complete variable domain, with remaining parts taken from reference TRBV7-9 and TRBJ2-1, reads DTGVSQNPRHKITKRGQNVTFRCDPISEHNRLYWYRQTLGQGPEFLTYFQNEAQLEKSRLLSDRFSAERPKGSFSTLEIQRTEQGDSAMYLCASSLDPSSYNEQFFGPGTRLTVL.

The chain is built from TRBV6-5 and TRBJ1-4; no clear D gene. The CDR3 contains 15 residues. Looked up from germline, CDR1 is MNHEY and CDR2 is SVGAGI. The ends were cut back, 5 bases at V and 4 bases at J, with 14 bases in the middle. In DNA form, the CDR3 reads TGTGCCAGCAGTCAAGACGGTTGGGGTAATGAAAAACTGTTTTTT. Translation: CASSQDGWGNEKLFF.

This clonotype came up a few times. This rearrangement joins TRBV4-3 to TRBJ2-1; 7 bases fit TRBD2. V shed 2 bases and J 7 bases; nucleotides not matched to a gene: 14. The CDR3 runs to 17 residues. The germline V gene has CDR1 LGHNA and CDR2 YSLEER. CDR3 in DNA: TGCGCCAGCAGCCAATCTGCGGGAGACTCCATGGGGAATGAGCAGTTCTTC. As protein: CASSQSAGDSMGNEQFF.

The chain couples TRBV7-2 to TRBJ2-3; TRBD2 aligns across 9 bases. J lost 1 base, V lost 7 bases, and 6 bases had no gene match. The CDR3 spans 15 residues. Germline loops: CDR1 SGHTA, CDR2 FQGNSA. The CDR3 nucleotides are TGTGCCAGCACAGTAGCGGGAGAGCGCACAGATACGCAGTATTTT. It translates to CASTVAGERTDTQYF.

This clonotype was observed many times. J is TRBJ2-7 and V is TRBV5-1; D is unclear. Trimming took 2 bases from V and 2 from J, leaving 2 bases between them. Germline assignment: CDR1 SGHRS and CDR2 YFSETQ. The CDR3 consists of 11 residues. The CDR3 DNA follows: TGCGCCAGCAGCTTTCCCTACGAGCAGTACTTC. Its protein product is CASSFPYEQYF.

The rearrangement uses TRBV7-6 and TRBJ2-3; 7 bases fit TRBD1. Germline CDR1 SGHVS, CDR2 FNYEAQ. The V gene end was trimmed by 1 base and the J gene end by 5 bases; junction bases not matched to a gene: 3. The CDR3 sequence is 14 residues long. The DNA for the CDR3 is TGTGCCAGCAGCTTAGATTCAGGGGGAGATACGCAGTATTTT. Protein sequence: CASSLDSGGDTQYF.

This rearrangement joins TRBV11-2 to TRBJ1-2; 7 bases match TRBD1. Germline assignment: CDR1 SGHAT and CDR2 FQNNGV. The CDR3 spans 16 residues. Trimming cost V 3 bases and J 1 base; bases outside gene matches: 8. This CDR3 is CASSLRGGLNNYGYTF. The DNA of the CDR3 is TGTGCCAGCAGCTTGCGAGGGGGCCTCAATAACTATGGCTACACCTTC.

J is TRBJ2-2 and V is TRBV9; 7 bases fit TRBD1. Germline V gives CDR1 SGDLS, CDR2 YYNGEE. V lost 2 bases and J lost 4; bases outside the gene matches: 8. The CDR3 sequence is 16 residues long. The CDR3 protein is CASSVPSPGGTGELFF. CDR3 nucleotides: TGTGCCAGCAGCGTGCCGTCCCCAGGGGGCACCGGGGAGCTGTTTTTT. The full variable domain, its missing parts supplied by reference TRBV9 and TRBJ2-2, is DSGVTQTPKHLITATGQRVTLRCSPRSGDLSVYWYQQSLDQGLQFLIQYYNGEERAKGNILERFSAQQFPDLHSELNLSSLELGDSALYFCASSVPSPGGTGELFFGEGSRLTVL.

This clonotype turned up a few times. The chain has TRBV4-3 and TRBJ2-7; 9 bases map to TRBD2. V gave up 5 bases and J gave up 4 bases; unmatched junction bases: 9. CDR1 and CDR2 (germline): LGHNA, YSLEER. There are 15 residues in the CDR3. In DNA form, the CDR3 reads TGCGCCAGCAGCAGGCTAGCGGGAAGTAAGTACGAGCAGTACTTC. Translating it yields CASSRLAGSKYEQYF.

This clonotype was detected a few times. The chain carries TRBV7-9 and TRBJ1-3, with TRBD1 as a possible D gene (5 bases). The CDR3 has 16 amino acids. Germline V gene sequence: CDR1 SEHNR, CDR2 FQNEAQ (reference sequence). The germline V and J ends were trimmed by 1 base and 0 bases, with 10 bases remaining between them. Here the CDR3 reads CASSLETAISGNTIYF. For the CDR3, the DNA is TGTGCCAGCAGCTTAGAGACAGCTATCTCTGGAAACACCATATATTTT.

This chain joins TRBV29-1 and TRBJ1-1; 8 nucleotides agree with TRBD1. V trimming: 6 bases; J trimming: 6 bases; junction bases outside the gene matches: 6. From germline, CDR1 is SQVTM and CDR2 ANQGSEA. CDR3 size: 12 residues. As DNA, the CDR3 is TGCAGCGTCGGGACAGGCGAAGCTGAAGCTTTCTTT. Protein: CSVGTGEAEAFF.

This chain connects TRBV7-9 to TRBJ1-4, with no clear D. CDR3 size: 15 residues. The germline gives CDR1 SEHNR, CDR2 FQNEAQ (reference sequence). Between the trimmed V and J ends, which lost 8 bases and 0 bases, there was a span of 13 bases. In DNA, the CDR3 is TGTGCCAGCGGTTCCGGGTGGGCAACTAATGAAAAACTGTTTTTT. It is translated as CASGSGWATNEKLFF.

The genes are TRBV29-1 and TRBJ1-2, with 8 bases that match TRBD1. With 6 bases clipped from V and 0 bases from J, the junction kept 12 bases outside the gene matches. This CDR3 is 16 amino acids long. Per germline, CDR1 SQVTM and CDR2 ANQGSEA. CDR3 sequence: CSVTMTGDRANYGYTF. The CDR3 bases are TGCAGCGTCACTATGACAGGGGACCGAGCTAACTATGGCTACACCTTC.

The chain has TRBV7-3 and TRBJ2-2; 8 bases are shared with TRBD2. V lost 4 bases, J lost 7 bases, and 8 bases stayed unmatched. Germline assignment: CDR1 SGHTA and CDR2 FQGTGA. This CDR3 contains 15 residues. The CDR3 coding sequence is TGTGCCAGCAGCTCTCCGGGACTAGTAGGCGGGGAGCTGTTTTTT. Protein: CASSSPGLVGGELFF.

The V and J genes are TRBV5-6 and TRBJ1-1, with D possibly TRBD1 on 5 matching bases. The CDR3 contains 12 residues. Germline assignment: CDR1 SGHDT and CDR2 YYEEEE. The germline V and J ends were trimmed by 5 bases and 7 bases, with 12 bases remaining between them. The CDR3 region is CASSFGTNEAFF. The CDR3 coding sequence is TGTGCCAGCAGTTTCGGGACGAATGAAGCTTTCTTT.

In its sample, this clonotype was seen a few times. For the CDR3, the DNA is TGTGCCAGCAGCCCTGGGGGGGACAGCGCGGCCTACAATGAGCAGTTCTTC. It is translated as CASSPGGDSAAYNEQFF. V and J are TRBV3-1 and TRBJ2-1, with D perhaps TRBD1 or TRBD2 (7 bases each). The length of the CDR3 is 17 residues. In germline, CDR1 is LGHDT, CDR2 YNNKEL (reference sequence). The V gene lost 4 bases and the J gene lost 2 bases, with 18 bases spanning the gap.

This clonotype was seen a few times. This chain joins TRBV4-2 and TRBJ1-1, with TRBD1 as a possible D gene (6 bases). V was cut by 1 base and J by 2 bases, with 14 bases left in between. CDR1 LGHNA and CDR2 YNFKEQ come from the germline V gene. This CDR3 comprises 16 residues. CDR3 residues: CASSQGVGGLNTEAFF. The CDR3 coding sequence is TGTGCCAGCAGCCAAGGGGTGGGGGGGCTCAACACTGAAGCTTTCTTT.

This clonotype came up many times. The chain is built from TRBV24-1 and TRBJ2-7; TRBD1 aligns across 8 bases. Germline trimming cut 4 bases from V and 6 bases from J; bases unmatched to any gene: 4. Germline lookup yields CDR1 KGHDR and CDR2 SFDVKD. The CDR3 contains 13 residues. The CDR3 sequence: CATSDRQGSEQYF. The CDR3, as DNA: TGTGCCACCAGTGACCGACAGGGGAGCGAGCAGTACTTC.